Following are 27 T cell receptor beta chains from one sample sequenced in a study of CD8 T cells in Susac syndrome. Random hexamers were used to reverse transcribe about 0.45 to 1 ug of RNA. TCRdb itself ran the immunoSEQ multiplex PCR reads through MiXCR, one entry per CDR3 protein. Of 210,000 or so distinct CDR3 sequences listed, approximately 94% were seen once; the top ten hold 0.15% to 0.2%. The source material was CD4+ T cells from PBMCs. The source is a human donor with Susac syndrome.

V is TRBV3-1 and J is TRBJ1-5; D gene uncertain. V was clipped by 2 bases and J by 1 base, with 18 bases between them. CDR3 size: 18 residues. Germline loops: CDR1 LGHDT, CDR2 YNNKEL (reference sequence). Here the CDR3 reads CASSQSEAGGGSNQPQHF. As DNA, the CDR3 is TGTGCCAGCAGCCAATCTGAGGCGGGAGGCGGAAGCAATCAGCCCCAGCATTTT.

This sequence joins TRBV5-4 and TRBJ2-2; TRBD1 agrees at 7 bases. Germline V gene lookup returns CDR1 SGHNT and CDR2 YYREEE (reference sequence). The J segment lost 0 bases and the V segment lost 4 bases, leaving 6 bases of the junction unmatched. The CDR3 is 16 residues long. CDR3: CASSPWTGANTGELFF. CDR3 DNA: TGTGCCAGCAGCCCTTGGACAGGAGCGAACACCGGGGAGCTGTTTTTT.

The V gene is TRBV15, the J gene TRBJ2-5, with 8 bases identical to TRBD2. Germline-derived CDR1 and CDR2 are LNHNV and YYDKDF (reference sequence). The CDR3 contains 15 residues. Trimming cost V 1 base and J 4 bases; bases outside gene matches: 5. In DNA, the CDR3 is TGTGCCACCAGCAGAGCGGGGGGGTTAGGAGAGACCCAGTACTTC. It specifies CATSRAGGLGETQYF.

This clonotype was found once. V is TRBV6-2 or TRBV6-3 and J is TRBJ2-2; tentative D call: TRBD1 (6 bases). This CDR3 comprises 14 residues. V was cut by 6 bases and J by 6 bases, with 14 bases left in between. Looked up from germline, CDR1 is MNHEY and CDR2 is SVGEGT. The CDR3 protein is CASRNTGLAGELFF. DNA for the CDR3: TGTGCCAGCAGAAATACAGGGTTGGCCGGGGAGCTGTTTTTT.

The chain couples TRBV24-1 to TRBJ1-2; 7 nucleotides align to TRBD1. This CDR3 region has 13 residues. Germline CDR1 reads KGHDR; CDR2 reads SFDVKD. J lost 8 bases, V lost 9 bases, and 11 bases had no gene match. This CDR3 reads CATHDRESGGYTF. CDR3 DNA: TGTGCCACCCATGACAGGGAGTCTGGCGGCTACACCTTC.

The chain uses TRBV6-6 and TRBJ2-7; weak D call: TRBD1 (6 bases). Germline CDR1 reads MNHNY; CDR2 reads SVGAGI (reference sequence). This CDR3 spans 15 amino acids. The germline V and J ends were trimmed by 7 bases and 0 bases, with 16 bases remaining between them. For the CDR3, the DNA is TGTGCCAGCAACCCGACAGGAACTAGCTCCTACGAGCAGTACTTC. It translates to CASNPTGTSSYEQYF.

The chain has TRBV12-3 or TRBV12-4 and TRBJ2-5; D remains unclear. The V and J ends lost 5 bases and 7 bases respectively, with 14 bases between them. The CDR3 extends over 13 amino acids. In DNA form, the CDR3 reads TGTGCCAGCAGTCCCGACGAGAAGGCGACCCAGTACTTC. It translates to CASSPDEKATQYF.

The V call is TRBV20-1, the J call TRBJ2-3, with 9 bases aligning to TRBD2. Trimming cost V 0 bases and J 5 bases; bases outside gene matches: 6. CDR3 length: 15 amino acids. Germline assignment: CDR1 DFQATT and CDR2 SNEGSKA (reference sequence). The DNA for the CDR3 is TGCAGTGCTAGAGAAGGGGCGGGGGGGCTAGATACGCAGTATTTT. Its translation is CSAREGAGGLDTQYF.

The rearrangement joins TRBV3-1 to TRBJ2-7; 7 bases are shared with TRBD2. With 3 bases clipped from V and 5 bases from J, the junction kept 19 bases outside the gene matches. The CDR3 covers 18 residues. Per the germline V gene, CDR1 is LGHDT and CDR2 is YNNKEL (reference sequence). CDR3 sequence reads: CASSHEPLSSGVLNEQYF. The CDR3 DNA follows: TGTGCCAGCAGCCACGAACCCCTCTCTAGCGGAGTTTTAAACGAGCAGTACTTC.

The J gene is TRBJ1-5, the V gene TRBV6-6, with 8 bases fitting TRBD1. V was pared by 6 bases and J by 6 bases, with 7 bases of the junction left unmatched. The CDR3 contains 14 residues. Germline assignment: CDR1 MNHNY and CDR2 SVGAGI (reference sequence). The CDR3 DNA follows: TGTGCCAGCAGACTCAGACAGGGGACTCAGCCCCAGCATTTT. The encoded protein is CASRLRQGTQPQHF.

The chain recombines TRBV2 with TRBJ1-5; weak D call: TRBD1 (5 bases). Germline loops: CDR1 SNHLY, CDR2 FYNNEI. The CDR3 totals 16 residues. V was clipped by 0 bases and J by 5 bases, with 14 bases between them. CDR3 in DNA: TGTGCCAGCAGTGAAGCGGTAGTAGGGACTGATCAGCCCCAGCATTTT. This codes for CASSEAVVGTDQPQHF.

The V gene is TRBV20-1, the J gene TRBJ2-3; possibly TRBD1 for D (6 bases). Trimming left V 5 bases short and J 4 bases short, with 16 bases between. The CDR3 is 14 residues long. From germline, CDR1 is DFQATT and CDR2 SNEGSKA (reference sequence). The CDR3 spells CSAQKQGPADTQYF. CDR3 DNA: TGCAGTGCTCAAAAACAGGGTCCCGCAGATACGCAGTATTTT.

This chain links TRBV30 with TRBJ1-2, with a possible D match to TRBD1 (6 bases). The germline V and J ends were trimmed by 3 bases and 2 bases, with 7 bases remaining between them. The germline V gene has CDR1 GTSNPN and CDR2 SVGIG (reference sequence). This CDR3 has 12 residues. Here the CDR3 reads CAWRTGNYGYTF. For the CDR3, the DNA is TGTGCCTGGAGAACAGGGAACTATGGCTACACCTTC. The full variable domain, its missing parts supplied by reference TRBV30 and TRBJ1-2, is SQTIHQWPATLVQPVGSPLSLECTVEGTSNPNLYWYRQAAGRGLQLLFYSVGIGQISSEVPQNLSASRPQDRQFILSSKKLLLSDSGFYLCAWRTGNYGYTFGSGTRLTVV.

The chain is built from TRBV7-8 and TRBJ2-1; 13 positions match TRBD2. The V gene's germline CDR1 is SGHVS and CDR2 FQNEAQ. This CDR3 has 16 amino acids. V was clipped by 3 bases and J by 2 bases; unmatched bases: 1. The CDR3 DNA reads as TGTGCCAGCAGCTTGACTAGCGGGGGGCCCTACAATGAGCAGTTCTTC. Translating it yields CASSLTSGGPYNEQFF.

The V and J genes are TRBV28 and TRBJ2-5; TRBD2 is a possible D gene (6 bases). V was clipped by 9 bases and J by 6 bases, with 20 bases between them. CDR1 and CDR2 (germline): MDHEN, SYDVKM. The CDR3 extends over 14 amino acids. CDR3 residues: CASLKRGGGQTQYF. CDR3 sequence (DNA): TGTGCCAGTTTAAAGAGGGGAGGAGGACAGACCCAGTACTTC.

The chain links TRBV6-5 to TRBJ1-2; 7 nucleotides match TRBD1. Germline V lookup: CDR1 MNHEY, CDR2 SVGAGI. This CDR3 spans 15 amino acids. The J segment lost 0 bases and the V segment lost 6 bases, leaving 7 bases of the junction unmatched. The CDR3 reads CASSRWTGANYGYTF. In DNA, the CDR3 is TGTGCCAGCAGCCGCTGGACAGGAGCTAACTATGGCTACACCTTC.

The rearrangement joins TRBV7-9 to TRBJ1-1; a possible D gene is TRBD1 (5 bases). Germline V lookup: CDR1 SEHNR, CDR2 FQNEAQ (reference sequence). Trimming cost V 5 bases and J 1 base, with 11 bases left between them. The CDR3 extends over 14 amino acids. CDR3 bases: TGTGCCAGCAGCGCCCACGGACAGAACACTGAAGCTTTCTTT. Its translation is CASSAHGQNTEAFF.

The chain has TRBV5-1 and TRBJ2-7; D is uncertain. V lost 5 bases, J lost 3 bases, and 9 bases lay in between. The V gene's germline CDR1 is SGHRS and CDR2 YFSETQ. The CDR3 contains 12 residues. The DNA of the CDR3 is TGCGCCAGCAGAGGACGGAACTACGAGCAGTACTTC. Its protein is CASRGRNYEQYF.

V usage is TRBV30 and J usage is TRBJ2-2; D is unclear. The CDR3 extends over 15 amino acids. Trimming took off 3 bases at V and 1 base at J, with 12 bases between the two ends. CDR1 GTSNPN and CDR2 SVGIG come from the germline V gene (reference sequence). CDR3 in DNA: TGTGCCTGGAGGGGCCCTGGTGGGAACACCGGGGAGCTGTTTTTT. Translated: CAWRGPGGNTGELFF.

This clonotype was recorded only once. V usage is TRBV7-8 and J usage is TRBJ1-6, with D unresolved. V dropped 4 bases and J dropped 9 bases, with 10 bases sitting between them. The CDR3 is 13 amino acids. CDR1 SGHVS and CDR2 FQNEAQ come from the germline V gene. CDR3 protein: CASSSPSGSPLHF. The CDR3 region has the DNA TGTGCCAGCAGCTCCCCGTCGGGTTCACCCCTCCACTTT.

This clonotype occurred once. The genes are TRBV4-3 and TRBJ1-4; D is possibly TRBD1 (5 bases). This CDR3 region has 14 residues. The V gene's germline CDR1 is LGHNA and CDR2 YSLEER. V was trimmed by 4 bases and J by 8 bases, leaving 14 bases between them. The CDR3 DNA sequence: TGCGCCAGCAGCCGCGACAGCCTCGGGGAAAAACTGTTTTTT. Its protein is CASSRDSLGEKLFF.

The chain has TRBV27 and TRBJ1-1; 8 bases agree with TRBD1. The CDR3 is 15 residues long. V lost 8 bases, J lost 2 bases, and 10 bases stayed unmatched. CDR1 MNHEY and CDR2 SMNVEV come from the germline V gene (reference sequence). The CDR3 DNA is TGTGCCAGCGCCAGGGGGCGCGGGTTAAACACTGAAGCTTTCTTT. It yields the protein CASARGRGLNTEAFF.

V and J are TRBV30 and TRBJ2-1, with D unresolved. The CDR3 spans 14 residues. Germline loops: CDR1 GTSNPN, CDR2 SVGIG (reference sequence). Trimming left V 5 bases short and J 3 bases short, with 14 bases between. The CDR3 region is CAWVQLTLYNEQFF. CDR3 coding DNA: TGTGCCTGGGTGCAGTTAACCCTCTACAATGAGCAGTTCTTC.

This chain links TRBV20-1 with TRBJ1-1; D perhaps matches TRBD1 (5 bases). The CDR3 has 13 amino acids. Germline V gives CDR1 DFQATT, CDR2 SNEGSKA (reference sequence). V dropped 7 bases and J dropped 4 bases, with 16 bases sitting between them. The CDR3 DNA reads TGCAGTGGTTCTTTCGGGACTGGCACTGAAGCTTTCTTT. Amino acids: CSGSFGTGTEAFF.

V usage is TRBV20-1 and J usage is TRBJ2-7; D gene uncertain. CDR1 is DFQATT, CDR2 SNEGSKA, per germline (reference sequence). This CDR3 is 12 amino acids long. V lost 7 bases to trimming and J lost 0 bases, with 10 bases between them. CDR3 nucleotides: TGCAGTGGGACCGCCAGCTCCTACGAGCAGTACTTC. Protein sequence: CSGTASSYEQYF.

The chain employs TRBV30 and TRBJ1-2; 7 nucleotides match TRBD1. The germline V gene has CDR1 GTSNPN and CDR2 SVGIG (reference sequence). This CDR3 has 13 amino acids. The ends lost 1 base at V and 5 bases at J; junction bases unmatched: 4. The CDR3 coding sequence is TGTGCCTGGAGTGGACAGGGTCCTTATGGCTACACCTTC. It is translated as CAWSGQGPYGYTF. The whole variable domain, remainder taken from reference TRBV30 and TRBJ1-2, is SQTIHQWPATLVQPVGSPLSLECTVEGTSNPNLYWYRQAAGRGLQLLFYSVGIGQISSEVPQNLSASRPQDRQFILSSKKLLLSDSGFYLCAWSGQGPYGYTFGSGTRLTVV.

The chain links TRBV20-1 to TRBJ1-2, with 7 bases fitting TRBD1. CDR3 length: 14 residues. V gave up 1 base and J gave up 2 bases; unmatched junction bases: 4. Germline loops: CDR1 DFQATT, CDR2 SNEGSKA (reference sequence). CDR3 amino acids: CSARGDSSNYGYTF. CDR3 DNA sequence: TGCAGTGCTAGAGGGGACAGTTCAAACTATGGCTACACCTTC.